The 23 T cell receptor beta chains below come from one sample, sequenced in a study of blood T cell repertoires in COVID-19. The data were produced by immunoSEQ multiplex PCR, yet TCRdb's version contains in-frame clones alone and is incomplete. The table shows approximately 60,000 clones, with roughly four fifths occurring only once. Sequenced: peripheral blood. The receptors were gathered from a man aged 55 to 70 with acute or convalescent COVID-19.

This clone turned up a few times. The rearrangement uses TRBV5-8 and TRBJ1-3, with a possible D match to TRBD1 (6 bases). The CDR3 is made up of 15 amino acids. Trimming removed 1 base at V and 4 bases at J, with 12 bases between. Germline V CDR1 and CDR2: SGHTS, YDEGEE. The CDR3 is CASSLSRGGGNTIYF. In DNA, the CDR3 is TGTGCCAGCAGCTTGTCCAGGGGCGGCGGAAACACCATATATTTT.

This rearrangement joins TRBV7-9 to TRBJ1-1; D possibly corresponds to TRBD1 (6 bases). The germline CDR1 and CDR2 sequences are SEHNR and FQNEAQ (reference sequence). The CDR3 runs 13 residues. The germline V and J ends were trimmed by 5 bases and 6 bases, with 13 bases remaining between them. This CDR3 reads CASSLMGASEAFF. DNA of the CDR3: TGTGCCAGCAGCCTCATGGGGGCATCTGAAGCTTTCTTT.

This clone showed up just once. This rearrangement joins TRBV19 to TRBJ1-5; D gene uncertain. The CDR3 covers 12 residues. CDR1 LNHDA and CDR2 SQIVND come from the germline V gene (reference sequence). V lost 8 bases and J lost 3, with 8 bases in between. As DNA, the CDR3 is TGTGCCAGTCAGGATAACAATCAGCCCCAGCATTTT. Its translation is CASQDNNQPQHF.

The chain combines TRBV3-1 (or the pseudogene TRBV3-2) with TRBJ2-1, with 8 bases lining up with TRBD2. Germline V lookup: CDR1 LGHDT, CDR2 YNNKEL (reference sequence). This CDR3 spans 17 amino acids. Germline trimming cut 2 bases from V and 1 base from J; bases unmatched to any gene: 7. CDR3: CASSQRPTSGSYNEQFF. Written as DNA, the CDR3 is TGTGCCAGCAGCCAACGCCCCACTAGCGGATCCTACAATGAGCAGTTCTTC.

This clone has only one observation. The chain has TRBV7-2 and TRBJ2-7; TRBD2 agrees at 10 bases. Germline CDR1 SGHTA, CDR2 FQGNSA. The CDR3 runs 17 residues. After removal of 1 base from V and 4 bases from J, the junction contained 10 bases not matched to a gene. CDR3 coding DNA: TGTGCCAGCAGCTTAGGGCTATTGGGGACTAGCGAATACGAGCAGTACTTC. Its protein product is CASSLGLLGTSEYEQYF.

V and J are TRBV7-9 and TRBJ1-1, with a weak D call TRBD1 (6 bases). The CDR3 length is 14 residues. Germline loops: CDR1 SEHNR, CDR2 FQNEAQ (reference sequence). The germline V and J ends were trimmed by 3 bases and 3 bases, with 11 bases remaining between them. The CDR3 DNA is TGTGCCAGCAGCTTGGGAGGGGGATACACTGAAGCTTTCTTT. This sequence encodes CASSLGGGYTEAFF. Looking up the rest from reference TRBV7-9 and TRBJ1-1 gives the full variable domain: DTGVSQNPRHKITKRGQNVTFRCDPISEHNRLYWYRQTLGQGPEFLTYFQNEAQLEKSRLLSDRFSAERPKGSFSTLEIQRTEQGDSAMYLCASSLGGGYTEAFFGQGTRLTVV.

This sequence joins TRBV5-1 and TRBJ2-3, with 14 bases lining up with TRBD2. CDR1 SGHRS and CDR2 YFSETQ come from the germline V gene. The CDR3 is 17 amino acids. V shed 4 bases, J shed 5 bases, and the junction held 9 bases outside the gene matches. The CDR3 region is CASSPRLAGGPGDTQYF. In DNA form, the CDR3 reads TGCGCCAGCAGCCCTAGACTAGCGGGAGGGCCGGGAGATACGCAGTATTTT.

Comments on this clone: Additional DNA sequences in this sample encode the identical CDR3. The chain carries TRBV11-3 and TRBJ2-7; D is possibly TRBD2 (6 bases). From germline, CDR1 is SGHNT and CDR2 YENEEA. The CDR3 loop spans 12 amino acids. Deletions cut 5 bases from V and 6 bases from J, with 11 bases between. CDR3 sequence (DNA): TGTGCCAGCAGCCGCCCCGGGGGCGAGCAGTACTTC. As protein: CASSRPGGEQYF.

The chain employs TRBV5-1 and TRBJ1-3; 8 bases are shared with TRBD1. V lost 0 bases and J lost 1; bases outside the gene matches: 3. This CDR3 spans 16 amino acids. Germline lookup yields CDR1 SGHRS and CDR2 YFSETQ. The CDR3 bases are TGCGCCAGCAGCTTGGCAGGGGGCGCTTCTGGAAACACCATATATTTT. This codes for CASSLAGGASGNTIYF. Full variable domain (remainder filled in from reference TRBV5-1 and TRBJ1-3): KAGVTQTPRYLIKTRGQQVTLSCSPISGHRSVSWYQQTPGQGLQFLFEYFSETQRNKGNFPGRFSGRQFSNSRSEMNVSTLELGDSALYLCASSLAGGASGNTIYFGEGSWLTVV.

V is TRBV27 and J is TRBJ1-5; the D is unclear. V lost 0 bases to trimming and J lost 2 bases, with 2 bases between them. Per germline, CDR1 MNHEY and CDR2 SMNVEV (reference sequence). The CDR3 runs 13 residues. CDR3 nucleotide sequence: TGTGCCAGCAGTTTATCCGGCAATCAGCCCCAGCATTTT. Its translation is CASSLSGNQPQHF.

This chain joins TRBV5-4 and TRBJ1-1; 10 bases agree with TRBD1. V dropped 1 base and J dropped 1; count of bases not matched to a gene: 1. Per germline, CDR1 SGHNT and CDR2 YYREEE (reference sequence). The CDR3 runs to 15 residues. The CDR3 is CASSLWDRGNTEAFF. For the CDR3, the DNA is TGTGCCAGCAGCTTGTGGGACAGGGGGAACACTGAAGCTTTCTTT. Combining the CDR3 with reference TRBV5-4 and TRBJ1-1 gives the whole variable domain ETGVTQSPTHLIKTRGQQVTLRCSSQSGHNTVSWYQQALGQGPQFIFQYYREEENGRGNFPPRFSGLQFPNYSSELNVNALELDDSALYLCASSLWDRGNTEAFFGQGTRLTVV.

The V call is TRBV19, the J call TRBJ2-3; 12 positions match TRBD2. V was pared by 3 bases and J by 6 bases, with 4 bases of the junction left unmatched. This CDR3 is built from 15 residues. Germline V gene data show CDR1 as LNHDA and CDR2 as SQIVND (reference sequence). CDR3: CASSIRLAGVDTQYF. The DNA of the CDR3 is TGTGCCAGTAGTATCCGACTAGCGGGAGTGGATACGCAGTATTTT.

The J gene is TRBJ2-1, the V gene TRBV5-5; tentatively, D is TRBD2 (5 bases). The CDR3 covers 14 residues. Germline V gene data show CDR1 as SGHKS and CDR2 as YYEKEE (reference sequence). Trimming took off 3 bases at V and 8 bases at J, with 15 bases between the two ends. DNA for the CDR3: TGTGCCAGCAGCTCCCACCTTCGGCGGGATGAGCAGTTCTTC. Translating it yields CASSSHLRRDEQFF.

This sequence joins TRBV28 and TRBJ1-2; the D gene is possibly TRBD1 (6 bases). CDR1 is MDHEN, CDR2 SYDVKM, per germline. V lost 2 bases and J lost 7, with 11 bases in between. This CDR3 has 13 amino acids. CDR3 sequence reads: CASSLNRARGYTF. The CDR3 nucleotides read TGTGCCAGCAGTTTAAACAGGGCCCGTGGCTACACCTTC.

The chain links TRBV5-1 to TRBJ1-6; D might be TRBD1 (6 bases). Trimming stripped 5 bases from V and 8 bases from J, with 17 bases between. CDR3 length equals 15 residues. Germline V gene data show CDR1 as SGHRS and CDR2 as YFSETQ. In DNA form, the CDR3 reads TGCGCCAGCAGAAGAATTGGGGCAGGGGATTCACCCCTCCACTTT. This sequence encodes CASRRIGAGDSPLHF.

The chain is built from TRBV5-5 and TRBJ1-5, with a tentative D call TRBD1 (5 bases). The length of the CDR3 is 14 residues. CDR1 is SGHKS, CDR2 YYEKEE, per germline (reference sequence). Deletions cut 3 bases from V and 4 bases from J, with 11 bases between. The CDR3 region is CASSSGGFNQPQHF. The CDR3 DNA follows: TGTGCCAGCAGCTCCGGGGGGTTTAATCAGCCCCAGCATTTT.

The chain recombines TRBV5-5 with TRBJ2-2; TRBD2 matches 10 bases. Germline V lookup: CDR1 SGHKS, CDR2 YYEKEE (reference sequence). The CDR3 covers 17 residues. J was trimmed by 7 bases and V by 1 base; bases with no gene match: 10. The DNA of the CDR3 is TGTGCCAGCAGCTTGAGGTGGCTAGCGGGAGAGGTCGGGGAGCTGTTTTTT. Residues: CASSLRWLAGEVGELFF. Full variable domain (rest looked up from reference TRBV5-5 and TRBJ2-2): DAGVTQSPTHLIKTRGQQVTLRCSPISGHKSVSWYQQVLGQGPQFIFQYYEKEERGRGNFPDRFSARQFPNYSSELNVNALLLGDSALYLCASSLRWLAGEVGELFFGEGSRLTVL.

This sequence joins TRBV19 and TRBJ1-4, with D possibly being TRBD1 (5 bases). The V gene's germline CDR1 is LNHDA and CDR2 SQIVND (reference sequence). The V end was cut by 5 bases, the J end by 0 bases, with 7 bases between. CDR3 length: 14 residues. The CDR3 DNA reads as TGTGCCAGTAGTCCGACAGCAACTAATGAAAAACTGTTTTTT. Translation: CASSPTATNEKLFF.

The chain uses TRBV7-2 and TRBJ2-1; D may be TRBD1 (5 bases). Trimming stripped 6 bases from V and 2 bases from J, with 17 bases between. Germline V gene data show CDR1 as SGHTA and CDR2 as FQGNSA. The CDR3 runs 16 residues. In DNA, the CDR3 is TGTGCCAGCAGTCCAATCAGGACAAGAACCTACAATGAGCAGTTCTTC. As protein: CASSPIRTRTYNEQFF.

The chain has TRBV6-5 and TRBJ2-5; maybe TRBD2 (7 bases). The CDR3 runs 15 residues. V gave up 7 bases and J gave up 5 bases, with 20 bases separating them. Per the germline V gene, CDR1 is MNHEY and CDR2 is SVGAGI. DNA of the CDR3: TGTGCCAGCACCTTCAGAGGGGGGGGCTGGGAGACCCAGTACTTC. Its translation: CASTFRGGGWETQYF.

The rearrangement links TRBV7-9 to TRBJ2-7, with D perhaps matching TRBD1 (6 bases). Deletions cut 4 bases from V and 2 bases from J, with 12 bases between. The CDR3 totals 14 residues. Germline V gene lookup returns CDR1 SEHNR and CDR2 FQNEAQ (reference sequence). The CDR3 is CASSSQGTPYEQYF. In DNA form, the CDR3 reads TGTGCCAGCAGCTCACAGGGAACCCCCTACGAGCAGTACTTC.

The chain joins TRBV2 to TRBJ1-6; D gene ambiguous. The CDR3 extends over 14 amino acids. Looked up from germline, CDR1 is SNHLY and CDR2 is FYNNEI. V was trimmed by 6 bases and J by 14 bases, leaving 20 bases between them. In DNA, the CDR3 is TGTGCCAGCAGGCGTGGAGGAAGTTCGGCATCCCTCCACTTT. Protein sequence: CASRRGGSSASLHF.

The gene calls are TRBV7-6 and TRBJ1-1; D unclear. CDR3 size: 14 residues. V was cut by 5 bases and J by 4 bases, with 14 bases left in between. Germline V gives CDR1 SGHVS, CDR2 FNYEAQ. CDR3 residues: CASSPHIAGTEAFF. As DNA, the CDR3 is TGTGCCAGCAGCCCACACATTGCGGGCACTGAAGCTTTCTTT.